The entry below gives a single T cell receptor (beta chain) sequence along with its context. This entry is derived from a study of OX40 agonist ivuxolimab in advanced cancers. Sequencing was performed with immunoSEQ multiplex PCR; in TCRdb, only in-frame clones are kept and a portion is missing. The table has about 54,000 clones, approximately 90% seen once. V shed 6 bases, J shed 4 bases, and the junction held 0 bases outside the gene matches. The CDR3 extends over 12 amino acids. The germline V gene has CDR1 LNHDA and CDR2 SQIVND (reference sequence). The rearrangement uses TRBV19 and TRBJ1-5; 7 bases map to TRBD1. The receptor's source is an adult with an advanced solid tumor such as melanoma, head and neck, liver or kidney cancer. This specimen consisted of CD4+ or CD8+ T cells sorted from blood, obtained in a trial of the OX40 agonist ivuxolimab. CDR3 sequence reads: CASRTGNQPQHF. DNA for the CDR3: TGTGCCAGTAGGACAGGGAATCAGCCCCAGCATTTT.